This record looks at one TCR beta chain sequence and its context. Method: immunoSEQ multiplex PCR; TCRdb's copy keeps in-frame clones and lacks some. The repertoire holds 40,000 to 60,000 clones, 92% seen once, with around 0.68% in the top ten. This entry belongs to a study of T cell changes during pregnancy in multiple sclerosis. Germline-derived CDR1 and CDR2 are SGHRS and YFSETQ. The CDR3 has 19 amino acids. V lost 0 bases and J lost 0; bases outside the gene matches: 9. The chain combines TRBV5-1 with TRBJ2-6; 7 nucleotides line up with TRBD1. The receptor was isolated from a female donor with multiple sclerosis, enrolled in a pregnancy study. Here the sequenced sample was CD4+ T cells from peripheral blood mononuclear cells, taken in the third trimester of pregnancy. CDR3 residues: CASSLAHGTVGSGANVLTF. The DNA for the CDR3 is TGCGCCAGCAGCTTGGCTCATGGGACAGTTGGCTCTGGGGCCAACGTCCTGACTTTC.